Listed here is a single T cell receptor beta chain. The assay was immunoSEQ multiplex PCR, and TCRdb's table has in-frame clones only and misses some. The sample contains some 16,000 clones, approximately 79% of which appear only once. These data originate in a study of somatic mutations in cytotoxic T cells in rheumatoid arthritis. Per the germline V gene, CDR1 is LGHNA and CDR2 is YSLEER. The CDR3 is made up of 14 amino acids. This rearrangement joins TRBV4-3 to TRBJ2-5; no clear D gene. TRBJ2-7 matches the DNA end more closely, so the J call is doubtful. The sequence was obtained from an adult with rheumatoid arthritis. The sample taken for sequencing was CD8+ T cells sorted from blood. The chain's CDR3 is CASSQDPSGDEQYF. The CDR3 nucleotides read TGCGCCAGCAGCCAAGACCCATCGGGCGACGAGCAGTACTTC.